This T cell receptor beta chain appears in the sequencing data of a study of cytomegalovirus exposure and HLA in healthy donors. Study-wide background: Among the 300 to 400 donors who were genotyped, about 80% fell in the genetic ancestry cluster that is associated with self-reported Caucasian donors.

Vbeta (60) and Jbeta (13) primers were used in the PCR. Profiling relied on immunoSEQ multiplex PCR, and the TCRdb table lists in-frame clones only, not all of them. This table holds 200,000 to 250,000 clones, under 85% found once. Study results and caveats: For presence/absence analyses, sequencing depth was assumed to be roughly uniform across donors.

To note about this clone: The antigen remains undetermined.

The sequence was collected from a woman aged 45-60 years in good health and CMV-seropositive. The sequenced sample consisted of PBMCs.

CDR3 region: CASSLSAGLSSYEQYF. DNA for the CDR3: TGCGCCAGCAGCTTGTCGGCAGGGCTAAGCTCCTACGAGCAGTACTTC. The V and J genes are TRBV5-1 and TRBJ2-7; D is perhaps TRBD1 (5 bases). Germline V CDR1 and CDR2: SGHRS, YFSETQ. Trimming cost V 1 base and J 0 bases, with 14 bases left between them. The CDR3 extends over 16 amino acids.